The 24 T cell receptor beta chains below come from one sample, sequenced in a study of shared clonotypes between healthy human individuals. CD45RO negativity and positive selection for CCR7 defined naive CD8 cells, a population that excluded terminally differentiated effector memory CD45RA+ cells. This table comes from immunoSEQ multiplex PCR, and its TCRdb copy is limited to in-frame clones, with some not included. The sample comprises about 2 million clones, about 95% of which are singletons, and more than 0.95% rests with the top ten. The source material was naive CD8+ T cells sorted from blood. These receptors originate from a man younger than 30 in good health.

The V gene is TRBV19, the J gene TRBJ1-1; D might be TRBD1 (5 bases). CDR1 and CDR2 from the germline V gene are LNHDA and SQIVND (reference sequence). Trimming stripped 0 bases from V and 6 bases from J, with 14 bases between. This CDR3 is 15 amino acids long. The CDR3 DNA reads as TGTGCCAGTAGTATAGATCTAGGGGCTGGGGCTGAAGCTTTCTTT. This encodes CASSIDLGAGAEAFF.

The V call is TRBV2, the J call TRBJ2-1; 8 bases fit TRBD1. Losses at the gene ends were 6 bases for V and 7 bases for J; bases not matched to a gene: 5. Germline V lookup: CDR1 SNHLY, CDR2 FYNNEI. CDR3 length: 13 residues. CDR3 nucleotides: TGTGCCAGCAGGTGGACAGGGTTAAATGAGCAGTTCTTC. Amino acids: CASRWTGLNEQFF.

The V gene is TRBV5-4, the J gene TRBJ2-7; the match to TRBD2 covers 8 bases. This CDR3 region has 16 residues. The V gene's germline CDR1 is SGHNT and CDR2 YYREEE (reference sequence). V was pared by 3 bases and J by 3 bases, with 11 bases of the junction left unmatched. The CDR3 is CASSSTRTSGNYEQYF. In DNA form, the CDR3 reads TGTGCCAGCAGCTCGACGAGAACTAGCGGAAACTACGAGCAGTACTTC.

CDR3 protein: CASQSLQGPSYEQYF. DNA for the CDR3: TGTGCCAGCCAATCTCTGCAGGGCCCATCCTACGAGCAGTACTTC. This chain links TRBV19 with TRBJ2-7, with a possible D match to TRBD1 (5 bases). The germline CDR1 and CDR2 sequences are LNHDA and SQIVND (reference sequence). V was pared by 9 bases and J by 1 base, with 19 bases between. This CDR3 comprises 15 residues. The complete variable domain, with remaining parts taken from reference TRBV19 and TRBJ2-7, reads DGGITQSPKYLFRKEGQNVTLSCEQNLNHDAMYWYRQDPGQGLRLIYYSQIVNDFQKGDIAEGYSVSREKKESFPLTVTSAQKNPTAFYLCASQSLQGPSYEQYFGPGTRLTVT.

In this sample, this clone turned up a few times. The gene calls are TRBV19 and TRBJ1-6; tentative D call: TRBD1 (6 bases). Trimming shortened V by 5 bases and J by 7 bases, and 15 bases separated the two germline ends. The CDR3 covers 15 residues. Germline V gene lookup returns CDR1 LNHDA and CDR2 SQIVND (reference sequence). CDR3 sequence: CASSSPDRTNSPLHF. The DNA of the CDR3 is TGTGCCAGTAGTTCCCCAGACAGGACCAATTCACCCCTCCACTTT.

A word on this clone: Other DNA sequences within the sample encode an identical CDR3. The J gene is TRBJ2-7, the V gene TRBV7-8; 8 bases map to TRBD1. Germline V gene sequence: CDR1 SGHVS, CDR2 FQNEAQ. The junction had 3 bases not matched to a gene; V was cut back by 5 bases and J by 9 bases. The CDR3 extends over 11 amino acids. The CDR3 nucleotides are TGTGCCAGCAGCCTCGACAGGGGGCAGTACTTC. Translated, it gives CASSLDRGQYF.

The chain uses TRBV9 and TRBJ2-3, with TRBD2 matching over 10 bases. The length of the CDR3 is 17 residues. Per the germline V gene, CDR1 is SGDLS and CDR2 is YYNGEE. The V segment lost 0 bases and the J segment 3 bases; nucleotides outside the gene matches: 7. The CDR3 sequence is CASSVGIAGGGTDTQYF. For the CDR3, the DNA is TGTGCCAGCAGCGTAGGAATAGCGGGGGGAGGGACAGATACGCAGTATTTT.

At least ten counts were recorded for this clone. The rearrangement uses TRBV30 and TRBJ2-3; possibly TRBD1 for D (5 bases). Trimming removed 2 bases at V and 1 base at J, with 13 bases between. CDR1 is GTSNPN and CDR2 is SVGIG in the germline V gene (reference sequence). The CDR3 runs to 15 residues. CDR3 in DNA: TGTGCCTGGAGTTCAGGGTTTGGCGGCACAGATACGCAGTATTTT. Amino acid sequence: CAWSSGFGGTDTQYF.

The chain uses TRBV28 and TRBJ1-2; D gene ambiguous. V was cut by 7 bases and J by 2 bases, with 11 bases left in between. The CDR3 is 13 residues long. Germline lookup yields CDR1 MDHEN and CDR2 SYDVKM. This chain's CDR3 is CASTWDDNYGYTF. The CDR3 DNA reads TGTGCCAGCACCTGGGATGACAACTATGGCTACACCTTC.

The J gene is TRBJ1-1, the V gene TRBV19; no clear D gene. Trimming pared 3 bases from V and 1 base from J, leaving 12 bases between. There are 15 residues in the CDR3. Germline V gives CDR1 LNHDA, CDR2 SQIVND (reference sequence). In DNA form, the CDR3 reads TGTGCCAGTAGTATTGATGAGGGCACGAACACTGAAGCTTTCTTT. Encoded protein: CASSIDEGTNTEAFF.

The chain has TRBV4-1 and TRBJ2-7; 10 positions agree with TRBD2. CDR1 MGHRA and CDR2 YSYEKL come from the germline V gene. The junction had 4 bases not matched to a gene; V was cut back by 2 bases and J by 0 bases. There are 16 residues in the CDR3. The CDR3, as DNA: TGCGCCAGCAGCCAACGCACTAGCGGGGCCTCCTACGAGCAGTACTTC. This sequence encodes CASSQRTSGASYEQYF.

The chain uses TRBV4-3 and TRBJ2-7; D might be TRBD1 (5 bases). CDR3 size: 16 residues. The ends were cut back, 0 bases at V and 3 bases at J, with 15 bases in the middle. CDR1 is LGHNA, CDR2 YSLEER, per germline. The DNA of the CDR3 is TGCGCCAGCAGCCAAGATCCTGTACAGGAAGGCTACGAGCAGTACTTC. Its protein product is CASSQDPVQEGYEQYF.

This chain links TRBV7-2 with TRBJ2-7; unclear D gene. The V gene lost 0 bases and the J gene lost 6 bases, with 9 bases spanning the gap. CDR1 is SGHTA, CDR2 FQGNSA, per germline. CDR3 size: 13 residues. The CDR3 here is CASSLALGAEQYF. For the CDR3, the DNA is TGTGCCAGCAGCTTAGCGCTTGGTGCCGAGCAGTACTTC.

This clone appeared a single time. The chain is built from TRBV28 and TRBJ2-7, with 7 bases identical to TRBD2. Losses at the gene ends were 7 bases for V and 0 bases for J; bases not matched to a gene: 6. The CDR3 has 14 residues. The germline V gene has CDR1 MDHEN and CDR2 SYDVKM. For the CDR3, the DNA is TGTGCCAGCACCACGGGGGGTAGCTCCTACGAGCAGTACTTC. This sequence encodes CASTTGGSSYEQYF.

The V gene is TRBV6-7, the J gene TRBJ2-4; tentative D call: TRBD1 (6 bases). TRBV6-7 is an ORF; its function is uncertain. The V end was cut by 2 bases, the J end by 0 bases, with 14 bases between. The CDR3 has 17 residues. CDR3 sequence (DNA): TGTGCCAGCAGTTACGATACAGGGCCCTTAGCCAAAAACATTCAGTACTTC. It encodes CASSYDTGPLAKNIQYF.

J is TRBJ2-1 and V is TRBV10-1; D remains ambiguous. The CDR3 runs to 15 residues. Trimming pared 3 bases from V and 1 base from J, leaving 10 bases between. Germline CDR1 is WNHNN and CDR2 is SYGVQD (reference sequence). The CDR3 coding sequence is TGCGCCAGCAGTGAAAGTCTGTCTTCCTACAATGAGCAGTTCTTC. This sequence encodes CASSESLSSYNEQFF.

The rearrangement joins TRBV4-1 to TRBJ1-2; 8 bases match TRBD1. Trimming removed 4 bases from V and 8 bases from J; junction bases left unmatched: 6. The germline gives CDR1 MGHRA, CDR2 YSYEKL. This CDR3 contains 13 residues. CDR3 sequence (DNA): TGCGCCAGCAGCCGACCGACAGGGGACGGCTACACCTTC. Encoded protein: CASSRPTGDGYTF.

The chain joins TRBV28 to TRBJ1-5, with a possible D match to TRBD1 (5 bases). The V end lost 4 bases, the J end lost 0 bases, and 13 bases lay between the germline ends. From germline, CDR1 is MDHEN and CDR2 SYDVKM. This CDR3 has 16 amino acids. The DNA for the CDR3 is TGTGCCAGCAGTTCGGAGGGAGGGGTTAGCAATCAGCCCCAGCATTTT. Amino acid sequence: CASSSEGGVSNQPQHF.

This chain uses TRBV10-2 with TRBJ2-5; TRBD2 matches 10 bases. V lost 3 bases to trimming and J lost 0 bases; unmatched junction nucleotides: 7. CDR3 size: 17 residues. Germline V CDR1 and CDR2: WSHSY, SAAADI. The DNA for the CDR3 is TGCGCCAGCAGTGAATCCACTAGCGGGATATACCAAGAGACCCAGTACTTC. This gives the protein CASSESTSGIYQETQYF.

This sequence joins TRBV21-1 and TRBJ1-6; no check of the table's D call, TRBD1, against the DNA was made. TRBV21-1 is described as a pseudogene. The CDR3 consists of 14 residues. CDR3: CASTRTALDSPLHF. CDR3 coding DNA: TGTGCCAGCACTAGGACAGCATTAGATTCACCCCTCCACTTT.

In nucleotides, the CDR3 is TGTGCCAGCAGTTACGTGGGGACAGGGGTCTACGAGCAGTACTTC. Residues: CASSYVGTGVYEQYF. The chain couples TRBV6-6 to TRBJ2-7; 10 bases match TRBD1. V shed 2 bases, J shed 3 bases, and the junction held 4 bases outside the gene matches. Germline values: CDR1 MNHNY, CDR2 SVGAGI (reference sequence). This CDR3 spans 15 amino acids.

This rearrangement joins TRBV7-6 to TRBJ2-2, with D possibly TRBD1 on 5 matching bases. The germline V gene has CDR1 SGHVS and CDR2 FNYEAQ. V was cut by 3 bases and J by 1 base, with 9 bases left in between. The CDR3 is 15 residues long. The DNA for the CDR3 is TGTGCCAGCAGCTTGCAGGGCATGAACACCGGGGAGCTGTTTTTT. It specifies CASSLQGMNTGELFF.

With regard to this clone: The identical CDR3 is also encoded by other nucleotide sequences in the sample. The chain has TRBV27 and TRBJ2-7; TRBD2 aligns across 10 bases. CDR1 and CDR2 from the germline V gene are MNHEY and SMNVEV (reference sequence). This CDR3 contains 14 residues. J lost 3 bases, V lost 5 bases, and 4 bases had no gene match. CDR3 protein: CASSLAGDFYEQYF. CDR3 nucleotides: TGTGCCAGCAGTCTAGCGGGGGACTTCTACGAGCAGTACTTC.

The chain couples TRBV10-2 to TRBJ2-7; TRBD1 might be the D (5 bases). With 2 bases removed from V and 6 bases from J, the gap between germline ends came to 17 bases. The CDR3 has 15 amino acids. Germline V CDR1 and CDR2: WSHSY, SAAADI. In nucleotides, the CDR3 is TGCGCCAGCAGTGAGGGGTACCAACTTCAGGGCGAGCAGTACTTC. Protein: CASSEGYQLQGEQYF.